The 5 T cell receptor beta chains below come from one sample, sequenced in a study of blood T cell repertoires in COVID-19. Measured with immunoSEQ multiplex PCR; TCRdb has only the in-frame clones, and not every one. The table includes a few hundred thousand clones, around 89% detected once. Material for sequencing was PBMCs or T cells enriched from blood (not recorded which). The receptor set was obtained from a man aged 30 to 39 who had recovered from COVID-19.

CDR3 sequence (DNA): TGTGCCAGCAGCCAAGATTACACTAGCGGGACGTACGAGCAGTACTTC. It specifies CASSQDYTSGTYEQYF. The chain combines TRBV14 with TRBJ2-7; 10 bases map to TRBD2. The CDR3 is made up of 16 amino acids. Germline-derived CDR1 and CDR2 are SGHDN and FVKESK. The V and J ends lost 0 bases and 4 bases, in that order; junction bases with no gene match: 6.

Turning to this clone: The same CDR3 arises from other DNA sequences in this sample as well. The J gene is TRBJ1-2, the V gene TRBV12-3 or TRBV12-4, with 7 bases that match TRBD1. The CDR3 totals 12 residues. The ends lost 2 bases at V and 8 bases at J; junction bases unmatched: 2. The CDR3 bases are TGTGCCAGCAGTTTAAGGGGGCGAGGCTACACCTTC. It specifies CASSLRGRGYTF.

This clone was detected once. The chain joins TRBV9 to TRBJ1-2; possibly TRBD1 for D (5 bases). This CDR3 contains 14 residues. Deletions cut 3 bases from V and 2 bases from J, with 11 bases between. In germline, CDR1 is SGDLS, CDR2 YYNGEE. CDR3 nucleotide sequence: TGTGCCAGCAGCGCCGCAACAGGAAACTATGGCTACACCTTC. Protein product: CASSAATGNYGYTF. The variable domain in full, completed from reference TRBV9 and TRBJ1-2, reads DSGVTQTPKHLITATGQRVTLRCSPRSGDLSVYWYQQSLDQGLQFLIQYYNGEERAKGNILERFSAQQFPDLHSELNLSSLELGDSALYFCASSAATGNYGYTFGSGTRLTVV.

The rearrangement links TRBV21-1 to TRBJ2-1; the D segment call TRBD2 is taken from the table without a DNA check. TRBV21-1 is recorded as a pseudogene. This CDR3 region has 17 residues. DNA of the CDR3: TGTGCCAGCAGCAAATCTAGCGCTTGGGAGGGGAACAATGAGCAGTTCTTC. Its protein is CASSKSSAWEGNNEQFF.

J is TRBJ2-7 and V is TRBV10-3; the D gene is possibly TRBD1 (5 bases). The CDR3 loop spans 12 amino acids. With 1 base removed from V and 5 bases from J, the gap between germline ends came to 6 bases. Looked up from germline, CDR1 is ENHRY and CDR2 is SYGVKD. The CDR3 spells CAISELGHEQYF. The CDR3 DNA reads TGTGCCATCAGTGAGTTGGGGCACGAGCAGTACTTC.